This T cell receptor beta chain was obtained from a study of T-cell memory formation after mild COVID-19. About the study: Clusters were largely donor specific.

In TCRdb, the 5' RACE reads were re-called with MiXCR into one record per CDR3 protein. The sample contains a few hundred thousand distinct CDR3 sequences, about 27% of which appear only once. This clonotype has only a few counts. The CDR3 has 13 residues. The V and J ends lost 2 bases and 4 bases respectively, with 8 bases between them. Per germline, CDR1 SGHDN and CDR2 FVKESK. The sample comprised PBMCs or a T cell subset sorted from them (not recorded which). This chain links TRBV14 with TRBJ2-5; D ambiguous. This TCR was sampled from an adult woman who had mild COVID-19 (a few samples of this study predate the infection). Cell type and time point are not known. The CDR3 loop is CASSQIIGETQYF. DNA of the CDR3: TGTGCCAGCAGCCAAATCATAGGAGAGACCCAGTACTTC.